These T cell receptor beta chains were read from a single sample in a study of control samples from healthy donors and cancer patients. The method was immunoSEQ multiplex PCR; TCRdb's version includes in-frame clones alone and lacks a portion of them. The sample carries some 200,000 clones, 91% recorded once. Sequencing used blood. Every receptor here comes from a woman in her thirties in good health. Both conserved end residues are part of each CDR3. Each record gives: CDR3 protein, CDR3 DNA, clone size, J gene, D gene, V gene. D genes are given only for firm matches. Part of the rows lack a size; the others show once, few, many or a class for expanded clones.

CAWAPPTDSYEQYF,TGTGCCTGGGCGCCCCCGACAGACTCCTACGAGCAGTACTTC,-,TRBJ2-7,-,TRBV30
CASSADRGRGEAFF,TGCGCCAGCAGCGCCGACAGGGGGCGGGGTGAAGCTTTCTTT,-,TRBJ1-1,TRBD1,TRBV5-1
CASSQGGGGYTF,TGTGCCAGCAGCCAAGGGGGGGGAGGCTACACCTTC,-,TRBJ1-2,-,TRBV3-1/TRBV3-2
CASSLGGPQYF,TGTGCCAGCAGCTTGGGAGGGCCCCAGTACTTC,-,TRBJ2-5,-,TRBV5-6
CASSLAGGGTQYF,TGTGCCAGCAGCTTGGCAGGGGGGGGGACCCAGTACTTC,-,TRBJ2-5,-,TRBV5-6
CASSLQGAYEQYF,TGTGCCAGCAGCTTACAGGGGGCGTACGAGCAGTACTTC,-,TRBJ2-7,TRBD1,TRBV7-9
CASSAPGTGSYEQYF,TGTGCCAGCAGTGCCCCCGGGACAGGGTCCTACGAGCAGTACTTC,-,TRBJ2-7,TRBD1,TRBV28
CAISGAGNNEQFF,TGTGCCATCAGTGGGGCAGGAAACAATGAGCAGTTCTTC,-,TRBJ2-1,-,TRBV10-3
CASSQAGGSPYEQYF,TGTGCCAGCAGCCAAGCTGGGGGGAGTCCCTACGAGCAGTACTTC,-,TRBJ2-7,-,TRBV3-1/TRBV3-2
CASSPGGPNSGNTIYF,TGTGCCAGCTCACCAGGGGGGCCGAACTCTGGAAACACCATATATTTT,-,TRBJ1-3,-,TRBV18
CASPNTGGTEAFF,TGTGCCAGTCCCAATACAGGGGGGACTGAAGCTTTCTTT,-,TRBJ1-1,TRBD1,TRBV6-5
CASSYRKRTGDGYTF,TGTGCCAGCAGTTACCGCAAACGGACAGGGGATGGCTACACCTTC,-,TRBJ1-2,TRBD1,TRBV6-2/TRBV6-3
CASSLEGTANTEAFF,TGTGCCAGCAGCTTAGAGGGTACAGCGAACACTGAAGCTTTCTTT,-,TRBJ1-1,-,TRBV7-3
CASSFWGTGELFF,TGTGCCAGCAGCTTTTGGGGGACCGGGGAGCTGTTTTTT,-,TRBJ2-2,-,TRBV7-3
CASSQEWGTTTNEKLFF,TGTGCCAGCAGCCAAGAGTGGGGGACTACAACTAATGAAAAACTGTTTTTT,-,TRBJ1-4,-,TRBV14
CASSLAGKRDYEQYF,TGTGCCAGCAGCTTAGCGGGTAAACGCGACTACGAGCAGTACTTC,-,TRBJ2-7,-,TRBV7-9
CASSLSASPLHF,TGTGCCAGCAGCTTATCAGCTTCACCCCTCCACTTT,-,TRBJ1-6,-,TRBV7-2
CATSRSVGTAAEAFF,TGTGCCACCAGCAGATCCGTTGGGACGGCCGCTGAAGCTTTCTTT,-,TRBJ1-1,-,TRBV15
CASSIAAYNQPQHF,TGTGCCAGTAGTATCGCGGCATACAATCAGCCCCAGCATTTT,-,TRBJ1-5,-,TRBV19
CATSRAASASTDTQYF,TGTGCCACCAGCAGAGCCGCTAGCGCCAGCACAGATACGCAGTATTTT,-,TRBJ2-3,-,TRBV15
CASSQPGLLPDSPLHF,TGTGCCAGCAGCCAGCCCGGCCTGCTTCCAGATTCACCCCTCCACTTT,-,TRBJ1-6,-,TRBV3-1/TRBV3-2
CASSLVQGIAGELFF,TGTGCCAGCAGCTTAGTACAGGGGATCGCCGGGGAGCTGTTTTTT,-,TRBJ2-2,TRBD1,TRBV11-3
CASSPGTPNEKLFF,TGCGCCAGCAGCCCCGGGACACCAAATGAAAAACTGTTTTTT,-,TRBJ1-4,-,TRBV4-1
CASSDRGRGYTF,TGTGCCAGCAGCGACAGGGGGCGCGGCTACACCTTC,-,TRBJ1-2,TRBD1,TRBV5-4
CASSGTGKYEQFF,TGTGCCAGCAGCGGGACAGGGAAATATGAGCAGTTCTTC,-,TRBJ2-1,TRBD1,TRBV7-2
CASSLLQGNSPLHF,TGTGCCAGCAGCTTATTACAGGGTAACTCACCCCTCCACTTT,-,TRBJ1-6,-,TRBV7-2
CASSSRGGAEAFF,TGTGCCAGCAGCTCCCGGGGAGGGGCTGAAGCTTTCTTT,-,TRBJ1-1,-,TRBV5-5
CASSEARDSPLHF,TGTGCCAGCAGTGAAGCCCGGGATTCACCCCTCCACTTT,-,TRBJ1-6,-,TRBV6-1
CASSLDREGGELFF,TGCGCCAGCAGCTTGGACAGGGAGGGCGGGGAGCTGTTTTTT,-,TRBJ2-2,-,TRBV5-1
CASSSVSGVGSYNEQFF,TGTGCCAGCAGCTCCGTTTCCGGGGTCGGGTCCTACAATGAGCAGTTCTTC,once,TRBJ2-1,-,TRBV11-3
CASSAKDRLNEKLFF,TGTGCCAGTAGTGCCAAGGACCGTCTAAATGAAAAACTGTTTTTT,-,TRBJ1-4,-,TRBV19
CASSYSSGIETQYF,TGTGCCAGCAGTTACTCGTCGGGAATAGAGACCCAGTACTTC,-,TRBJ2-5,-,TRBV6-2/TRBV6-3
CASSQGSGARNEKLFF,TGCGCCAGCAGCCAAGGGTCGGGGGCGAGGAATGAAAAACTGTTTTTT,-,TRBJ1-4,-,TRBV4-1
CASSILAGGYGYTF,TGTGCCAGTAGTATACTAGCAGGGGGCTATGGCTACACCTTC,few,TRBJ1-2,TRBD1,TRBV19
CATSDPRGSTDTQYF,TGTGCCACCAGTGACCCCAGGGGTTCCACAGATACGCAGTATTTT,once,TRBJ2-3,-,TRBV24-1
CASSQDGRENEKLFF,TGCGCCAGCAGCCAAGATGGCAGAGAAAATGAAAAACTGTTTTTT,-,TRBJ1-4,-,TRBV4-3
CASSSQGGWTEAFF,TGCGCCAGCAGCTCACAGGGCGGGTGGACTGAAGCTTTCTTT,-,TRBJ1-1,-,TRBV5-1
CASSLGYQETQYF,TGTGCTAGCAGCTTAGGGTACCAAGAGACCCAGTACTTC,-,TRBJ2-5,-,TRBV7-7
CASSANTGELFF,TGTGCCAGCAGCGCGAACACCGGGGAGCTGTTTTTT,-,TRBJ2-2,-,TRBV7-3
CASSLVGAAGDEQFF,TGTGCCAGCAGCCTGGTCGGGGCTGCGGGGGATGAGCAGTTCTTC,-,TRBJ2-1,TRBD2,TRBV11-3
CSVGRGNTEAFF,TGCAGCGTTGGAAGAGGAAACACTGAAGCTTTCTTT,-,TRBJ1-1,-,TRBV29-1
CASSSLAGSYNEQFF,TGTGCCAGCAGCTCCCTAGCGGGCTCCTACAATGAGCAGTTCTTC,-,TRBJ2-1,TRBD2,TRBV7-3
CASSTGTGGYEQYF,TGTGCCAGCAGTACCGGGACAGGGGGTTACGAGCAGTACTTC,-,TRBJ2-7,TRBD1,TRBV6-5
CASSLSGLAGGTGELFF,TGTGCCAGCAGTTTATCGGGACTAGCGGGGGGCACCGGGGAGCTGTTTTTT,-,TRBJ2-2,TRBD2,TRBV27
CASSEEGQLYNEQFF,TGCGCCAGCAGTGAGGAGGGACAGTTATACAATGAGCAGTTCTTC,-,TRBJ2-1,TRBD1,TRBV10-2
CASSFGDRGIETQYF,TGTGCCAGCAGCTTTGGGGACAGGGGGATAGAGACCCAGTACTTC,-,TRBJ2-5,TRBD1,TRBV5-5
CASSLAVYNEQFF,TGCGCCAGCAGCTTGGCCGTCTACAATGAGCAGTTCTTC,-,TRBJ2-1,-,TRBV5-1
CASSSPGLRATNEKLFF,TGTGCCAGCAGCTCCCCGGGACTGAGAGCAACTAATGAAAAACTGTTTTTT,-,TRBJ1-4,-,TRBV7-9
CASSQVGSSGNTIYF,TGCGCCAGCAGCCAAGTCGGCAGCTCTGGAAACACCATATATTTT,-,TRBJ1-3,-,TRBV4-1
CASSQEDRGISYNEQFF,TGTGCCAGCAGCCAAGAGGACAGGGGAATCTCCTACAATGAGCAGTTCTTC,-,TRBJ2-1,TRBD1,TRBV4-2
CASSRFASTDTQYF,TGTGCCAGCAGCCGATTCGCTAGCACAGATACGCAGTATTTT,-,TRBJ2-3,-,TRBV7-3
CASSYDSLANYGYTF,TGTGCCAGCAGTTACGACAGTTTAGCTAACTATGGCTACACCTTC,-,TRBJ1-2,-,TRBV6-5
CASSLGGQGKETQYF,TGTGCCAGCAGCTTGGGGGGACAGGGAAAAGAGACCCAGTACTTC,-,TRBJ2-5,TRBD1,TRBV5-8
CASSYRDRASEQYF,TGCGCCAGCAGCTACCGGGACAGGGCTTCCGAGCAGTACTTC,-,TRBJ2-7,TRBD1,TRBV5-1
CASSMLGAGNTIYF,TGTGCCAGTAGTATGCTGGGGGCTGGAAACACCATATATTTT,-,TRBJ1-3,-,TRBV19
CASSPGTSANYRQFF,TGCGCCAGCAGCCCCGGGACTAGCGCAAACTACAGACAGTTCTTC,-,TRBJ2-1,TRBD2,TRBV4-1
CASSRSDNQPQHF,TGTGCCAGTAGTAGGTCAGACAATCAGCCCCAGCATTTT,once,TRBJ1-5,-,TRBV19
CASSLGRTNYGYTF,TGTGCCAGCAGCCTGGGACGGACTAACTATGGCTACACCTTC,-,TRBJ1-2,-,TRBV2
CASSPDRANTGELFF,TGTGCCAGCTCACCCGACAGAGCGAACACCGGGGAGCTGTTTTTT,-,TRBJ2-2,-,TRBV18
CASSISHIRSGNTIYF,TGTGCCAGTAGTATTTCTCACATTCGCTCTGGAAACACCATATATTTT,-,TRBJ1-3,-,TRBV19